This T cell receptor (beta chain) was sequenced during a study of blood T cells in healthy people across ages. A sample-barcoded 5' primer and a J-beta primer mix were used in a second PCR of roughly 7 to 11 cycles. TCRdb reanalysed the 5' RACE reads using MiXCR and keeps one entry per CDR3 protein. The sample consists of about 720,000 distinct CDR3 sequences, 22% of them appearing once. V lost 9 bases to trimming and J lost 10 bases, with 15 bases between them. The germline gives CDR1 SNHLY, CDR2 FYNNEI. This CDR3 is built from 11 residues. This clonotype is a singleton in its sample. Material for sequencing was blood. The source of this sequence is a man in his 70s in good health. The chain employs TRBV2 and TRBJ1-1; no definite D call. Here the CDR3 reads CARLLGLAAFF. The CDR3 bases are TGTGCCAGACTACTTGGGCTGGCAGCTTTCTTT.